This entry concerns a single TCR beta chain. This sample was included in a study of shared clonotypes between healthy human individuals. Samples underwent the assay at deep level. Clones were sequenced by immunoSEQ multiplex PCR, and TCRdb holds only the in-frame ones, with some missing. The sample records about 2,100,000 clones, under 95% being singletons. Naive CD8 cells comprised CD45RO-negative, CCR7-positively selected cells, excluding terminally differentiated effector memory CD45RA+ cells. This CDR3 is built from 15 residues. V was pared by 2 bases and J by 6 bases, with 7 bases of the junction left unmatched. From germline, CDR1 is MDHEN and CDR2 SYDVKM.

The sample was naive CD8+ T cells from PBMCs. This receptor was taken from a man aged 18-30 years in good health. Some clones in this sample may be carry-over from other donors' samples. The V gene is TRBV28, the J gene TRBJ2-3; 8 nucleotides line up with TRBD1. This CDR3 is CASSLRSGGEDTQYF. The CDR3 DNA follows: TGTGCCAGCAGTTTACGGTCAGGGGGCGAGGATACGCAGTATTTT.